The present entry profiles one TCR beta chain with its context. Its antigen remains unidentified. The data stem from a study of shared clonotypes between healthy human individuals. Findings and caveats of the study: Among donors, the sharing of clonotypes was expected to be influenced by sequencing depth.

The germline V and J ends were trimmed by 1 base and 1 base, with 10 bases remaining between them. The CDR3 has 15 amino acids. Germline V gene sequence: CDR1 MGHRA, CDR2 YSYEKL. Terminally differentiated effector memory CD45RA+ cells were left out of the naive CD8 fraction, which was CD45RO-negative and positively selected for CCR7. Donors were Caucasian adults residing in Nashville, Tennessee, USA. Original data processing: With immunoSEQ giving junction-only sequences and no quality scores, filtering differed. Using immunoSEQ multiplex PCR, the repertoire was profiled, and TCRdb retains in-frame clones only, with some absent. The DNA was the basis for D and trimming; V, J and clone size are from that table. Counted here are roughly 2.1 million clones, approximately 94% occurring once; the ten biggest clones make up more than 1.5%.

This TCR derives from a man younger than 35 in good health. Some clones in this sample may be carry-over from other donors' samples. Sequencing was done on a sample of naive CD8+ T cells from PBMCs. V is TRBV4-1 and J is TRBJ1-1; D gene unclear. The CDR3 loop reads CASSQVFRPNTEAFF. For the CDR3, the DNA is TGCGCCAGCAGCCAAGTTTTTCGCCCGAACACTGAAGCTTTCTTT.